What follows are 10 T cell receptor beta chains derived from one specimen sequenced in a study of shared clonotypes between healthy human individuals. The repertoire was sequenced with immunoSEQ multiplex PCR; TCRdb's copy has only in-frame clones and lacks some. The table has 500,000 to 650,000 clones, around 81% seen once. Sequenced input: PBMCs. The receptors here all came from a woman aged 40-49 years in good health. Some clones in this sample may be carry-over from other donors' samples.

The chain is built from TRBV7-8 and TRBJ2-3; 12 bases align to TRBD2. The ends lost 4 bases at V and 7 bases at J; junction bases unmatched: 6. Germline V gene data show CDR1 as SGHVS and CDR2 as FQNEAQ. The CDR3 covers 15 residues. DNA of the CDR3: TGTGCCAGCAGCTACAAACTAGCGGGAGGACATACGCAGTATTTT. It codes for CASSYKLAGGHTQYF.

The V and J genes are TRBV18 and TRBJ1-5; the match to TRBD1 covers 9 bases. Germline CDR1 is KGHSH and CDR2 is LQKENI. V shed 4 bases, J shed 3 bases, and the junction held 4 bases outside the gene matches. The CDR3 is 15 amino acids. The CDR3, as DNA: TGTGCCAGCTCACGGACAGGGGAGGCCAATCAGCCCCAGCATTTT. This gives the protein CASSRTGEANQPQHF.

The V gene is TRBV27, the J gene TRBJ2-2, with D unresolved. Germline CDR1 is MNHEY and CDR2 is SMNVEV (reference sequence). This CDR3 contains 15 residues. V lost 0 bases and J lost 5, with 10 bases in between. CDR3 nucleotides: TGTGCCAGCAGTTTATCGAGGCTTTCTACCGGGGAGCTGTTTTTT. Residues: CASSLSRLSTGELFF.

The rearrangement joins TRBV2 to TRBJ2-2; TRBD1 matches 9 bases. J was trimmed by 5 bases and V by 4 bases; bases with no gene match: 5. The CDR3 is 15 amino acids. Germline V gene data show CDR1 as SNHLY and CDR2 as FYNNEI. This CDR3 reads CASSVNRGRTGELFF. For the CDR3, the DNA is TGTGCCAGCAGTGTTAACAGGGGGCGGACCGGGGAGCTGTTTTTT.

This chain uses TRBV28 with TRBJ1-1; 8 positions match TRBD1. The CDR3 has 15 residues. The germline gives CDR1 MDHEN, CDR2 SYDVKM. J was trimmed by 4 bases and V by 6 bases; bases with no gene match: 10. In nucleotides, the CDR3 is TGTGCCAGCAGCTCCCGACAGGGGTGGATCACTGAAGCTTTCTTT. It translates to CASSSRQGWITEAFF.

On this clone itself: This could be a read error, since a much larger clone is one nucleotide away. This specimen includes other DNA sequences encoding the same CDR3. The chain is built from TRBV10-1 and TRBJ2-7; D call uncertain. This CDR3 has 14 amino acids. Germline V CDR1 and CDR2: WNHNN, SYGVQD (reference sequence). Between the trimmed V and J ends, which lost 5 bases and 0 bases, there was a span of 11 bases. The CDR3: CASSRDQSSYEQYF. The CDR3 bases are TGCGCCAGCAGTAGAGACCAGAGCTCCTACGAGCAGTACTTC.

This chain links TRBV25-1 with TRBJ2-7; D is undetermined. Deletions cut 4 bases from V and 2 bases from J, with 12 bases between. The CDR3 length is 14 residues. CDR1 and CDR2 from the germline V gene are MGHDK and SYGVNS. CDR3 nucleotides: TGTGCCAGCAGTGCGCGACAAGGAGCCTACGAGCAGTACTTC. Protein product: CASSARQGAYEQYF.

The gene calls are TRBV19 and TRBJ1-3, with 8 bases aligning to TRBD1. V lost 4 bases and J lost 4; bases outside the gene matches: 9. This CDR3 region has 16 residues. Germline lookup yields CDR1 LNHDA and CDR2 SQIVND (reference sequence). The CDR3 loop is CASSTPGTGIGNTIYF. CDR3 bases: TGTGCCAGTAGTACCCCCGGGACAGGTATAGGAAACACCATATATTTT.

This clone has only a few counts. The chain carries TRBV5-6 and TRBJ1-2, with a weak D call TRBD1 (5 bases). The CDR3 extends over 13 amino acids. Germline CDR1 SGHDT, CDR2 YYEEEE. Trimming left V 3 bases short and J 6 bases short, with 12 bases between. CDR3: CASSSSGTNGYTF. CDR3 nucleotide sequence: TGTGCCAGCAGCTCCTCCGGGACCAATGGCTACACCTTC.

This chain links TRBV6-5 with TRBJ2-5; the D call may be TRBD1 or TRBD2 (5 bases each). V lost 6 bases and J 4 bases, leaving 12 bases between the germline ends. This CDR3 region has 13 residues. The germline V gene encodes CDR1 MNHEY and CDR2 SVGAGI. The CDR3 coding sequence is TGTGCCAGCAGACCCGGGGCGAGAGAGACCCAGTACTTC. As protein: CASRPGARETQYF.